This is a list of T cell receptor beta chains from one sample in a study of OX40 agonist ivuxolimab in advanced cancers. Data came from immunoSEQ multiplex PCR; TCRdb stores just in-frame clones and leaves some out. The repertoire includes around 95,000 clones, 90% of them detected once, and more than 0.15% sits in the top ten. The sample here was CD4+ or CD8+ T cells sorted from blood, taken in a trial of the OX40 agonist ivuxolimab. Receptors were obtained from an adult with an advanced solid tumor such as melanoma, head and neck, liver or kidney cancer. Each CDR3 is given with its conserved first and last residue. A D gene is named only where the DNA matches it firmly. Clone size appears in some rows only: once, few, many, or a class for an expanded clone.

j_gene: TRBJ2-1; abundance: NA; len: 14; d_gene: NA; v_gene: TRBV2; CDR3nt: TGTGCCAGCTTACGACCAGGGCTTGACAATGAGCAGTTCTTC; CDR3aa: CASLRPGLDNEQFF
j_gene: TRBJ2-5; abundance: NA; len: 15; d_gene: TRBD2; v_gene: TRBV19; CDR3nt: TGTGCCAGTAGTGTCCCCAGCGGGAGGGCCGTGACCCAGTACTTC; CDR3aa: CASSVPSGRAVTQYF
j_gene: TRBJ1-2; abundance: NA; len: 15; d_gene: TRBD1; v_gene: TRBV4-1; CDR3nt: TGCGCCAGCAGCCAAGTCCGCCCGGGACAGGGCCTTAACACCTTC; CDR3aa: CASSQVRPGQGLNTF
j_gene: TRBJ2-7; abundance: NA; len: 14; d_gene: TRBD1; v_gene: TRBV6-6; CDR3nt: TGTGCCAGCAGGCCGGGACAGCCGGCGTACGAGCAGTACTTC; CDR3aa: CASRPGQPAYEQYF
j_gene: TRBJ2-7; abundance: NA; len: 14; d_gene: TRBD2; v_gene: TRBV5-1; CDR3nt: TGCGCCAGCAGCAACACCGGGACTACCTACGAGCAGTACTTC; CDR3aa: CASSNTGTTYEQYF
j_gene: TRBJ2-7; abundance: NA; len: 18; d_gene: NA; v_gene: TRBV5-1; CDR3nt: TGCGCCAGCAGCTTGGATGCTCCGTTCGGTACAGCCCTGTACGAGCAGTACTTC; CDR3aa: CASSLDAPFGTALYEQYF
j_gene: TRBJ2-7; abundance: NA; len: 16; d_gene: TRBD1; v_gene: TRBV27; CDR3nt: TGTGCCAGCAGACGGATGGGGACAGGAATTCTCCACGAGCAGTACTTC; CDR3aa: CASRRMGTGILHEQYF
j_gene: TRBJ2-7; abundance: NA; len: 15; d_gene: NA; v_gene: TRBV5-8; CDR3nt: TGTGCCAGCAGCTTGTTTGTTTTGGACCTCTACGAGCAGTACTTC; CDR3aa: CASSLFVLDLYEQYF
j_gene: TRBJ1-6; abundance: NA; len: 13; d_gene: NA; v_gene: TRBV18; CDR3nt: TGTGCCAGCTCACCCTCCTGGGATTCACCCCTCCACTTT; CDR3aa: CASSPSWDSPLHF
j_gene: TRBJ1-1; abundance: NA; len: 13; d_gene: NA; v_gene: TRBV5-1; CDR3nt: TGCGCCAGCAGCTTGACAGCGAACACTGAAGCTTTCTTT; CDR3aa: CASSLTANTEAFF
j_gene: TRBJ1-2; abundance: NA; len: 13; d_gene: NA; v_gene: TRBV27; CDR3nt: TGTGCCAGCAGTTTAGAGAGAAGGGGCGGCTACACCTTC; CDR3aa: CASSLERRGGYTF
j_gene: TRBJ2-1; abundance: once; len: 14; d_gene: NA; v_gene: TRBV10-3; CDR3nt: TGTGCCATCACCCGAGCTAGCGAATACAATGAGCAGTTCTTC; CDR3aa: CAITRASEYNEQFF
j_gene: TRBJ1-5; abundance: once; len: 13; d_gene: NA; v_gene: TRBV19; CDR3nt: TGTGCCAGTAGGCAGCTTAGCAATCAGCCCCAGCATTTT; CDR3aa: CASRQLSNQPQHF
j_gene: TRBJ2-1; abundance: NA; len: 16; d_gene: NA; v_gene: TRBV6-1; CDR3nt: TGTGCCAGCAGTGCCCGCGGCGGGGCGTCCTACAATGAGCAGTTCTTC; CDR3aa: CASSARGGASYNEQFF
j_gene: TRBJ2-7; abundance: NA; len: 13; d_gene: NA; v_gene: TRBV10-1; CDR3nt: TGCGCCAGCAGTGAGTCGGGGGACCGGGAGCAGTACTTC; CDR3aa: CASSESGDREQYF
j_gene: TRBJ2-2; abundance: once; len: 16; d_gene: TRBD2; v_gene: TRBV7-8; CDR3nt: TGTGCCAGCAGCTTAGTGGGACTAGCGCTCACCGGGGAGCTGTTTTTT; CDR3aa: CASSLVGLALTGELFF
j_gene: TRBJ2-5; abundance: NA; len: 15; d_gene: NA; v_gene: TRBV19; CDR3nt: TGTGCCAGTAGTATAGATCGGACCCCGCGTGGGGCCCAGTACTTC; CDR3aa: CASSIDRTPRGAQYF
j_gene: TRBJ2-3; abundance: NA; len: 14; d_gene: TRBD2; v_gene: TRBV9; CDR3nt: TGTGCCAGCAGCGTTATAGCGGGAGCAGATACGCAGTATTTT; CDR3aa: CASSVIAGADTQYF
j_gene: TRBJ1-2; abundance: NA; len: 12; d_gene: NA; v_gene: TRBV6-1; CDR3nt: TGTGCCAGCAGTCGACAGATCTATGGCTACACCTTC; CDR3aa: CASSRQIYGYTF
j_gene: TRBJ2-5; abundance: NA; len: 15; d_gene: NA; v_gene: TRBV30; CDR3nt: TGTGCCTGGGGAGGGACCGCTGGCTCCCAAGAGACCCAGTACTTC; CDR3aa: CAWGGTAGSQETQYF
j_gene: TRBJ2-1; abundance: NA; len: 15; d_gene: TRBD2; v_gene: TRBV5-6; CDR3nt: TGTGCCAGCAGCTTGGGCCAGCGGGGGAACAATGAGCAGTTCTTC; CDR3aa: CASSLGQRGNNEQFF
j_gene: TRBJ2-2; abundance: NA; len: 17; d_gene: TRBD1; v_gene: TRBV5-1; CDR3nt: TGCGCCAGCAGCTTGAGTGTGGGGAGACAGGGGACCGGGGAGCTGTTTTTT; CDR3aa: CASSLSVGRQGTGELFF
j_gene: TRBJ1-5; abundance: NA; len: 14; d_gene: TRBD1; v_gene: TRBV18; CDR3nt: TGTGCCAGCTCACCGGACAGGACCGGTCAGCCCCAGCATTTT; CDR3aa: CASSPDRTGQPQHF
j_gene: TRBJ2-2; abundance: few; len: 14; d_gene: NA; v_gene: TRBV15; CDR3nt: TGTGCCACCAGCCGAGGGGTCCGGACCGGGGAGCTGTTTTTT; CDR3aa: CATSRGVRTGELFF
j_gene: TRBJ1-2; abundance: few; len: 13; d_gene: NA; v_gene: TRBV7-9; CDR3nt: TGTGCCAGCAGCTTAGCGGCCCAGGGGCCCTACACCTTC; CDR3aa: CASSLAAQGPYTF
j_gene: TRBJ2-5; abundance: NA; len: 16; d_gene: NA; v_gene: TRBV9; CDR3nt: TGTGCCAGCAGTACCGCGATCCTCGGGCAACAAGAGACCCAGTACTTC; CDR3aa: CASSTAILGQQETQYF
j_gene: TRBJ2-7; abundance: few; len: 14; d_gene: NA; v_gene: TRBV11-2; CDR3nt: TGTGCCAGCAGCCTACAGGGACGGAGTCCTGAGCAGTACTTC; CDR3aa: CASSLQGRSPEQYF
j_gene: TRBJ2-3; abundance: NA; len: 19; d_gene: NA; v_gene: TRBV5-1; CDR3nt: TGCGCCAGCAGCGGGGGTTCAGGATCAGGACAGCGCATCACAGATACGCAGTATTTT; CDR3aa: CASSGGSGSGQRITDTQYF
j_gene: TRBJ2-3; abundance: NA; len: 15; d_gene: TRBD2; v_gene: TRBV10-1; CDR3nt: TGCGCCAGCAGCCCCACTAGCGGGGAAACAGATACGCAGTATTTT; CDR3aa: CASSPTSGETDTQYF
j_gene: TRBJ1-1; abundance: NA; len: 12; d_gene: NA; v_gene: TRBV6-6; CDR3nt: TGTGCCAGCAGCGTACAGAACACTGAAGCTTTCTTT; CDR3aa: CASSVQNTEAFF
j_gene: TRBJ2-1; abundance: NA; len: 16; d_gene: TRBD1; v_gene: TRBV6-6; CDR3nt: TGTGCCAGCAGTTACTCGGGGCAGGGGGCGGCCAATGAGCAGTTCTTC; CDR3aa: CASSYSGQGAANEQFF
j_gene: TRBJ2-2; abundance: NA; len: 13; d_gene: NA; v_gene: TRBV10-1; CDR3nt: TGCGCCAGCAGGCCGACTGGTTTAGGGGAGCTGTTTTTT; CDR3aa: CASRPTGLGELFF
j_gene: TRBJ2-3; abundance: once; len: 15; d_gene: TRBD2; v_gene: TRBV30; CDR3nt: TGTGCCTGGGGGACTAGCGGATCCACCGCGGATACGCAGTATTTT; CDR3aa: CAWGTSGSTADTQYF
j_gene: TRBJ2-1; abundance: NA; len: 15; d_gene: NA; v_gene: TRBV18; CDR3nt: TGTGCCAGCTCACCATATCAACAGATCTACAATGAGCAGTTCTTC; CDR3aa: CASSPYQQIYNEQFF
j_gene: TRBJ1-1; abundance: NA; len: 15; d_gene: NA; v_gene: TRBV5-1; CDR3nt: TGCGCCAGCAGCTTGATCGACGGAGGGGGATCTGAAGCTTTCTTT; CDR3aa: CASSLIDGGGSEAFF
j_gene: TRBJ1-5; abundance: NA; len: 15; d_gene: TRBD1; v_gene: TRBV19; CDR3nt: TGTGCCAGTAGTACCAGACAGGGCCTCGATCAGCCCCAGCATTTT; CDR3aa: CASSTRQGLDQPQHF
j_gene: TRBJ2-3; abundance: NA; len: 18; d_gene: TRBD2; v_gene: TRBV19; CDR3nt: TGTGCCAGTAGTTGGAGGACTAGCGGGAGCGGGGGCACAGATACGCAGTATTTT; CDR3aa: CASSWRTSGSGGTDTQYF
j_gene: TRBJ1-1; abundance: NA; len: 16; d_gene: NA; v_gene: TRBV5-1; CDR3nt: TGCGCCAGCAGCTTGGACGTAGGAGGACTGGGCACTGAAGCTTTCTTT; CDR3aa: CASSLDVGGLGTEAFF
j_gene: TRBJ1-1; abundance: NA; len: 15; d_gene: NA; v_gene: TRBV23-1; CDR3nt: TGCGCCAGCAGTCGCATAGGGGAGGTGAACACTGAAGCTTTCTTT; CDR3aa: CASSRIGEVNTEAFF
j_gene: TRBJ1-1; abundance: NA; len: 14; d_gene: NA; v_gene: TRBV10-1; CDR3nt: TGCGCCAGCAGTGATGGCTTCCGAGACACTGAAGCTTTCTTT; CDR3aa: CASSDGFRDTEAFF
j_gene: TRBJ1-1; abundance: NA; len: 16; d_gene: NA; v_gene: TRBV5-1; CDR3nt: TGCGCCAGCAGCTTAAAAGAAGCAGGGAGCAACACTGAAGCTTTCTTT; CDR3aa: CASSLKEAGSNTEAFF
j_gene: TRBJ2-2; abundance: once; len: 15; d_gene: NA; v_gene: TRBV4-1; CDR3nt: TGCGCCAGCAGCCAAGTAACGGGGAACACCGGGGAGCTGTTTTTT; CDR3aa: CASSQVTGNTGELFF
j_gene: TRBJ1-1; abundance: few; len: 10; d_gene: NA; v_gene: TRBV5-3; CDR3nt: TGTGCCAGAGGTGGCGATGAAGCTTTCTTT; CDR3aa: CARGGDEAFF
j_gene: TRBJ1-6; abundance: few; len: 13; d_gene: NA; v_gene: TRBV2; CDR3nt: TGTGCCAGCAGTGAAGCACGATCAGGTCACGGCCACTTT; CDR3aa: CASSEARSGHGHF
j_gene: TRBJ2-7; abundance: NA; len: 17; d_gene: NA; v_gene: TRBV10-3; CDR3nt: TGTGCCATCAGTGACCCCACTCACCCGGCGCTCTCCTACGAGCAGTACTTC; CDR3aa: CAISDPTHPALSYEQYF
j_gene: TRBJ1-4; abundance: NA; len: 11; d_gene: NA; v_gene: TRBV29-1; CDR3nt: TGCAGCGTAGGGACGGTCGAAAAACTGTTTTTT; CDR3aa: CSVGTVEKLFF
j_gene: TRBJ2-1; abundance: NA; len: 14; d_gene: NA; v_gene: TRBV9; CDR3nt: TGTGCCAGCAGTGGGACCAAACGTAGCAATGAGCAGTTCTTC; CDR3aa: CASSGTKRSNEQFF
j_gene: TRBJ2-1; abundance: NA; len: 15; d_gene: TRBD1; v_gene: TRBV6-1; CDR3nt: TGTGCCAGCAGGGGGGGACAGGGGAACTACAATGAGCAGTTCTTC; CDR3aa: CASRGGQGNYNEQFF
j_gene: TRBJ1-1; abundance: NA; len: 16; d_gene: NA; v_gene: TRBV5-1; CDR3nt: TGCGCCAGCAGCTTGAGGGTTGGGGGTATGAACACTGAAGCTTTCTTT; CDR3aa: CASSLRVGGMNTEAFF
j_gene: TRBJ1-2; abundance: NA; len: 12; d_gene: NA; v_gene: TRBV5-6; CDR3nt: TGTGCCAGCAGCCCGGCTGGTTATGGCTACACCTTC; CDR3aa: CASSPAGYGYTF
j_gene: TRBJ2-3; abundance: NA; len: 16; d_gene: TRBD2; v_gene: TRBV9; CDR3nt: TGTGCCAGCAGCGGAGGGACTAGCGGGGGTAGGGATACGCAGTATTTT; CDR3aa: CASSGGTSGGRDTQYF
j_gene: TRBJ2-1; abundance: few; len: 14; d_gene: NA; v_gene: TRBV7-8; CDR3nt: TGTGCCAGCAGCTTAGCGGAAGGGTACAATGAGCAGTTCTTC; CDR3aa: CASSLAEGYNEQFF
j_gene: TRBJ1-1; abundance: NA; len: 16; d_gene: NA; v_gene: TRBV30; CDR3nt: TGTGCCTGGAGTGACTTGTTTCTTCGCGGGAACACTGAAGCTTTCTTT; CDR3aa: CAWSDLFLRGNTEAFF
j_gene: TRBJ1-4; abundance: NA; len: 17; d_gene: NA; v_gene: TRBV4-1; CDR3nt: TGCGCCAGCAGCCGAAACCCCACCGGGACGACTAATGAAAAACTGTTTTTT; CDR3aa: CASSRNPTGTTNEKLFF
j_gene: TRBJ2-5; abundance: NA; len: 15; d_gene: NA; v_gene: TRBV4-2; CDR3nt: TGTGCCAGCAGCCAAGAAAATATCCACCATGAGACCCAGTACTTC; CDR3aa: CASSQENIHHETQYF
j_gene: TRBJ2-1; abundance: NA; len: 13; d_gene: NA; v_gene: TRBV29-1; CDR3nt: TGCAGCGTTAGGGGGGGATCGCACAATGAGCAGTTCTTC; CDR3aa: CSVRGGSHNEQFF
j_gene: TRBJ1-5; abundance: NA; len: 13; d_gene: TRBD1; v_gene: TRBV29-1; CDR3nt: TGCAGCGTCGGGACAGGGGATCGTCAGCCCCAGCATTTT; CDR3aa: CSVGTGDRQPQHF
j_gene: TRBJ1-5; abundance: NA; len: 14; d_gene: TRBD1; v_gene: TRBV19; CDR3nt: TGTGCCAGTATGCCGACAGGGGGCCCCCAGCCCCAGCATTTT; CDR3aa: CASMPTGGPQPQHF
j_gene: TRBJ2-5; abundance: NA; len: 12; d_gene: NA; v_gene: TRBV6-1; CDR3nt: TGTGCCAGCAGTGAAGCCGAAGAGACCCAGTACTTC; CDR3aa: CASSEAEETQYF
j_gene: TRBJ2-2; abundance: NA; len: 14; d_gene: NA; v_gene: TRBV29-1; CDR3nt: TGCAGCGGACGGGCCGGGACTGGCACCGGGGAGCTGTTTTTT; CDR3aa: CSGRAGTGTGELFF